What follows are 26 T cell receptor beta chains derived from one specimen sequenced in a study of TIL therapy for anti-PD-1-resistant metastatic lung cancer. The immunoSEQ assay was v3. The table came from immunoSEQ multiplex PCR; TCRdb's copy has only in-frame clones and leaves some out. The sample lists about 53,000 clones, roughly 70% occurring once. Described time point: pre-treatment sample, taken before nivolumab and TIL therapy. Sequenced material: blood, taken at baseline. The receptors stem from a person between 25 and 79 years old with non-small cell lung cancer.

The gene calls are TRBV5-1 and TRBJ2-3; TRBD1 matches 7 bases. V was clipped by 7 bases and J by 1 base; unmatched bases: 12. CDR1 is SGHRS and CDR2 is YFSETQ in the germline V gene. This CDR3 region has 16 residues. The CDR3: CASGRDSGRGTDTQYF. The CDR3 DNA follows: TGCGCCAGCGGCCGGGACAGCGGACGGGGCACAGATACGCAGTATTTT.

The chain recombines TRBV4-1 with TRBJ2-2; possible D gene TRBD1, 6 bases. The CDR3 runs 16 residues. Germline CDR1 reads MGHRA; CDR2 reads YSYEKL. Trimming removed 4 bases at V and 5 bases at J, with 17 bases between. This chain's CDR3 is CASSPPPRGGTGELFF. The CDR3 DNA reads as TGCGCCAGCAGCCCACCTCCCAGGGGCGGAACCGGGGAGCTGTTTTTT.

This chain joins TRBV9 and TRBJ2-2, with D unclear. Trimming pared 0 bases from V and 3 bases from J, leaving 6 bases between. Looked up from germline, CDR1 is SGDLS and CDR2 is YYNGEE. CDR3 size: 14 residues. In DNA form, the CDR3 reads TGTGCCAGCAGCGTAGAGGTATACACCGGGGAGCTGTTTTTT. Amino acid sequence: CASSVEVYTGELFF.

The rearrangement links TRBV15 to TRBJ2-5, with a possible D match to TRBD2 (5 bases). The CDR3 is 12 amino acids. Trimming removed 1 base at V and 5 bases at J, with 5 bases between. Germline CDR1 LNHNV, CDR2 YYDKDF (reference sequence). The DNA of the CDR3 is TGTGCCACCAGCAGAGGAGGGGAGACCCAGTACTTC. Translating gives CATSRGGETQYF.

The chain combines TRBV19 with TRBJ1-5; 7 positions match TRBD1. Germline-derived CDR1 and CDR2 are LNHDA and SQIVND (reference sequence). V was pared by 5 bases and J by 2 bases, with 9 bases of the junction left unmatched. The CDR3 covers 16 residues. This chain's CDR3 is CASSSLQGIGNQPQHF. CDR3 nucleotides: TGTGCCAGTAGTTCACTACAGGGGATTGGCAATCAGCCCCAGCATTTT.

The chain is built from TRBV15 and TRBJ2-5; D gene unclear. The CDR3 extends over 15 amino acids. With 0 bases removed from V and 4 bases from J, the gap between germline ends came to 12 bases. Germline CDR1 LNHNV, CDR2 YYDKDF (reference sequence). The CDR3 region has the DNA TGTGCCACCAGCAGAGATCAGGCGGCTGGAGAGACCCAGTACTTC. Its protein product is CATSRDQAAGETQYF.

The V and J genes are TRBV7-2 and TRBJ1-5; tentatively, D is TRBD1 (5 bases). The length of the CDR3 is 15 residues. The germline V gene encodes CDR1 SGHTA and CDR2 FQGNSA. The V gene lost 5 bases and the J gene lost 0 bases, with 11 bases spanning the gap. The CDR3 region is CASSPRGYSNQPQHF. The CDR3 nucleotides read TGTGCCAGCAGCCCTAGGGGTTATAGCAATCAGCCCCAGCATTTT.

This chain joins TRBV6-6 and TRBJ2-2; D remains ambiguous. The V gene lost 6 bases and the J gene lost 7 bases, with 12 bases spanning the gap. Per the germline V gene, CDR1 is MNHNY and CDR2 is SVGAGI (reference sequence). CDR3 length: 13 residues. This chain's CDR3 is CASRHVDLGELFF. DNA of the CDR3: TGTGCCAGCAGGCACGTGGATCTCGGGGAGCTGTTTTTT.

The gene calls are TRBV19 and TRBJ2-6, with D perhaps given as TRBD1 or TRBD2 (5 bases each). With 7 bases removed from V and 0 bases from J, the gap between germline ends came to 16 bases. CDR3 length: 17 amino acids. The germline CDR1 and CDR2 sequences are LNHDA and SQIVND (reference sequence). This chain's CDR3 is CASIPGTGSSGANVLTF. The DNA for the CDR3 is TGTGCCAGTATCCCAGGGACGGGGAGCTCTGGGGCCAACGTCCTGACTTTC.

The sample holds a few counts of this clone. The gene calls are TRBV18 and TRBJ1-1, with D uncertain. Germline V CDR1 and CDR2: KGHSH, LQKENI. Trimming shortened V by 5 bases and J by 5 bases, and 15 bases separated the two germline ends. The CDR3 length is 14 residues. In nucleotides, the CDR3 is TGTGCCAGCTCAACGGACTCAGACCCGACTGAAGCTTTCTTT. This translates into CASSTDSDPTEAFF.

V gene TRBV4-1 combines with J gene TRBJ1-4; TRBD1 matches at 7 bases. The CDR3 is 16 residues long. V was clipped by 3 bases and J by 7 bases; unmatched bases: 11. Germline values: CDR1 MGHRA, CDR2 YSYEKL. CDR3 coding DNA: TGCGCCAGCAGCCAGGAAGGACAGGCGCTAGGTGAAAAACTGTTTTTT. This translates into CASSQEGQALGEKLFF.

J is TRBJ1-2 and V is TRBV2; D might be TRBD1 (6 bases). Per germline, CDR1 SNHLY and CDR2 FYNNEI. V was clipped by 5 bases and J by 5 bases, with 9 bases between them. The CDR3 runs to 12 residues. Here the CDR3 reads CASSPGEYGYTF. CDR3 sequence (DNA): TGTGCCAGCAGTCCAGGGGAGTATGGCTACACCTTC.

The genes are TRBV7-2 and TRBJ1-1; perhaps TRBD1 as D (5 bases). Trimming shortened V by 4 bases and J by 7 bases, and 16 bases separated the two germline ends. CDR3 length equals 14 residues. CDR1 and CDR2 from the germline V gene are SGHTA and FQGNSA. In DNA, the CDR3 is TGTGCCAGCAGCTGGGCCGGGGGGAGGGGTGAAGCTTTCTTT. Amino acid sequence: CASSWAGGRGEAFF. Variable domain in full (rest from reference TRBV7-2 and TRBJ1-1): GAGVSQSPSNKVTEKGKDVELRCDPISGHTALYWYRQSLGQGLEFLIYFQGNSAPDKSGLPSDRFSAERTGGSVSTLTIQRTQQEDSAVYLCASSWAGGRGEAFFGQGTRLTVV.

The CDR3, as DNA: TGCGCCAGCAGCCAACTCAATCTTATCCCTAGCGGCACAGATACGCAGTATTTT. This codes for CASSQLNLIPSGTDTQYF. The genes are TRBV4-1 and TRBJ2-3; D might be TRBD2 (6 bases). The ends were cut back, 2 bases at V and 1 base at J, with 19 bases in the middle. The CDR3 totals 18 residues. Germline CDR1 and CDR2: MGHRA and YSYEKL.

This chain joins TRBV11-3 and TRBJ2-3; no clear D. Trimming removed 6 bases from V and 2 bases from J, with 9 bases in between. Germline loops: CDR1 SGHNT, CDR2 YENEEA. There are 13 residues in the CDR3. CDR3 sequence: CASRMGFTDTQYF. CDR3 DNA sequence: TGTGCCAGCAGGATGGGGTTCACAGATACGCAGTATTTT.

This rearrangement joins TRBV27 to TRBJ2-2; D is possibly TRBD2 (6 bases). This CDR3 spans 18 amino acids. Per the germline V gene, CDR1 is MNHEY and CDR2 is SMNVEV (reference sequence). V shed 3 bases and J shed 4 bases, with 21 bases lying between them. The CDR3: CASSFVTSLREVTGELFF. The CDR3 nucleotides read TGTGCCAGCAGTTTCGTAACCAGTCTGAGGGAGGTCACCGGGGAGCTGTTTTTT.

The chain joins TRBV10-3 to TRBJ2-7; TRBD1 aligns across 7 bases. Germline loops: CDR1 ENHRY, CDR2 SYGVKD. The J segment lost 7 bases and the V segment lost 3 bases, leaving 9 bases of the junction unmatched. The CDR3 covers 14 residues. The CDR3 spells CAISEAQGLGEQYF. In nucleotides, the CDR3 is TGTGCCATCAGTGAAGCACAGGGGCTAGGGGAGCAGTACTTC.

The chain recombines TRBV11-3 with TRBJ2-1; 7 nucleotides line up with TRBD1. Germline CDR1 SGHNT, CDR2 YENEEA. The CDR3 runs 16 residues. V shed 2 bases and J 3 bases; nucleotides not matched to a gene: 7. Here the CDR3 reads CASSLMTGKDYNEQFF. The CDR3 DNA follows: TGTGCCAGCAGCTTAATGACAGGGAAGGACTACAATGAGCAGTTCTTC. The whole variable domain, filled in from reference TRBV11-3 and TRBJ2-1, reads EAGVVQSPRYKIIEKKQPVAFWCNPISGHNTLYWYLQNLGQGPELLIRYENEEAVDDSQLPKDRFSAERLKGVDSTLKIQPAELGDSAVYLCASSLMTGKDYNEQFFGPGTRLTVL.

The chain couples TRBV2 to TRBJ2-3, with D possibly TRBD1 on 6 matching bases. V lost 5 bases, J lost 2 bases, and 8 bases lay in between. The CDR3 contains 13 residues. Germline V gene lookup returns CDR1 SNHLY and CDR2 FYNNEI. The CDR3 is CASSRGNTDTQYF. CDR3 sequence (DNA): TGTGCCAGCAGTAGGGGGAACACAGATACGCAGTATTTT.

Here the CDR3 DNA reads TGTGCCAGCACATCTAGCGGGGGGGGATACAATGAGCAGTTCTTC. Its protein is CASTSSGGGYNEQFF. The V call is TRBV6-6, the J call TRBJ2-1; 12 positions match TRBD2. The germline gives CDR1 MNHNY, CDR2 SVGAGI (reference sequence). This CDR3 spans 15 amino acids. The J segment lost 4 bases and the V segment lost 7 bases, leaving 5 bases of the junction unmatched.

This clone showed up just a few times. The gene calls are TRBV5-4 and TRBJ2-7; 11 nucleotides align to TRBD1. V shed 6 bases and J 5 bases; nucleotides not matched to a gene: 4. Germline V CDR1 and CDR2: SGHNT, YYREEE (reference sequence). CDR3 length equals 13 residues. The CDR3 protein is CASTRTGGDEQYF. CDR3 DNA sequence: TGTGCCAGCACCCGGACAGGGGGCGACGAGCAGTACTTC.

This clone was counted a single time. The chain joins TRBV29-1 to TRBJ2-2; 9 nucleotides align to TRBD1. Germline trimming cut 4 bases from V and 1 base from J; bases unmatched to any gene: 10. The CDR3 is made up of 17 amino acids. Germline V lookup: CDR1 SQVTM, CDR2 ANQGSEA. The CDR3 coding sequence is TGCAGCGTTGGCTCATCTCCGGGACAGGGGAACACCGGGGAGCTGTTTTTT. This codes for CSVGSSPGQGNTGELFF.

CDR3 sequence reads: CATLVGHARSAQPQHF. In DNA, the CDR3 is TGTGCCACCTTGGTGGGGCACGCCAGGTCGGCCCAGCCCCAGCATTTT. The rearrangement links TRBV19 to TRBJ1-5; D might be TRBD1 (5 bases). The germline gives CDR1 LNHDA, CDR2 SQIVND (reference sequence). CDR3 size: 16 residues. V was cut by 10 bases and J by 7 bases, with 26 bases left in between.

CDR3 residues: CASQRDSSYNSPLHF. The CDR3 nucleotides read TGTGCCAGCCAAAGGGACAGCTCCTATAATTCACCCCTCCACTTT. The chain combines TRBV7-2 with TRBJ1-6, with 7 bases aligning to TRBD1. CDR3 size: 15 residues. V was clipped by 8 bases and J by 0 bases; unmatched bases: 4. Per the germline V gene, CDR1 is SGHTA and CDR2 is FQGNSA.

V gene TRBV7-7 combines with J gene TRBJ2-5; 7 bases line up with TRBD1. The CDR3 is made up of 13 amino acids. Trimming took 6 bases from V and 2 from J; bases not matched to a gene: 3. Per the germline V gene, CDR1 is SSHAT and CDR2 is FNYEAQ (reference sequence). CDR3 loop: CASSRQGQETQYF. The CDR3 nucleotides are TGTGCCAGCAGTAGACAGGGACAAGAGACCCAGTACTTC.

The chain combines TRBV6-4 with TRBJ1-1; 7 positions match TRBD1. Germline CDR1 reads MRHNA; CDR2 reads SNTAGT. This CDR3 region has 14 residues. V shed 5 bases, J shed 3 bases, and the junction held 6 bases outside the gene matches. In nucleotides, the CDR3 is TGTGCCAGCAGTCTGACAGGGACCGACACTGAAGCTTTCTTT. Translating gives CASSLTGTDTEAFF.